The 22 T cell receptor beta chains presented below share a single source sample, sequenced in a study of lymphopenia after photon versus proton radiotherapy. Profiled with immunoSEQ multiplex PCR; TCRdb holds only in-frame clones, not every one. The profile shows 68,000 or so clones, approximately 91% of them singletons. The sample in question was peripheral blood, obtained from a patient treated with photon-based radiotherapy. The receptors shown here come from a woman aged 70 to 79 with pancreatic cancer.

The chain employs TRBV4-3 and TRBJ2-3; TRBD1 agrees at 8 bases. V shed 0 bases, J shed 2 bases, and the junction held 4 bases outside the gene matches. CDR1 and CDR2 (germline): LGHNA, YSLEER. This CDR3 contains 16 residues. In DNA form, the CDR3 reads TGCGCCAGCAGCCAAGATTCAGGGGGCCCCACAGATACGCAGTATTTT. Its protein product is CASSQDSGGPTDTQYF.

CDR3: CASSLGTSTYNEQFF. The CDR3 coding sequence is TGTGCCAGCAGCTTAGGGACTAGTACCTACAATGAGCAGTTCTTC. The genes are TRBV7-9 and TRBJ2-1; 7 nucleotides align to TRBD2. The CDR3 extends over 15 amino acids. V was pared by 1 base and J by 2 bases, with 2 bases of the junction left unmatched. Per germline, CDR1 SEHNR and CDR2 FQNEAQ (reference sequence).

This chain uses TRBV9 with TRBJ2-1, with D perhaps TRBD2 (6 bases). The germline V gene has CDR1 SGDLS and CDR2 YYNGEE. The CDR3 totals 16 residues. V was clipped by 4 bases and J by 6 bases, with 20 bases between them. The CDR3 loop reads CASSPRAVGGVNEQFF. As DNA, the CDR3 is TGTGCCAGCAGCCCCCGGGCGGTGGGGGGAGTCAATGAGCAGTTCTTC.

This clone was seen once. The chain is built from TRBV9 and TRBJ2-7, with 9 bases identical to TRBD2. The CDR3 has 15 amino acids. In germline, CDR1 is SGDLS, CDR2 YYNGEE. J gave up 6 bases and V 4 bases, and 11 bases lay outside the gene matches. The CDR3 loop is CASSPRTSDASEQYF. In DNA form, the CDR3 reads TGTGCCAGCAGCCCACGGACTAGCGACGCGAGCGAGCAGTACTTC.

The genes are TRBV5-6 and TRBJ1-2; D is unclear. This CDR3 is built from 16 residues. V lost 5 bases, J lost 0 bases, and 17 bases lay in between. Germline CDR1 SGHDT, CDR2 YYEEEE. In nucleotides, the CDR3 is TGTGCCAGCAGATCTGTCCCGGAGGGAGCTAACTATGGCTACACCTTC. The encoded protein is CASRSVPEGANYGYTF.

CDR3 nucleotides: TGTGCCAGCAGCCATGGTAGGGAGCAGTTCTTC. Translating it yields CASSHGREQFF. The chain couples TRBV7-8 to TRBJ2-1, with D uncertain. The germline CDR1 and CDR2 sequences are SGHVS and FQNEAQ. V lost 5 bases and J lost 10, with 9 bases in between. The CDR3 loop spans 11 amino acids.

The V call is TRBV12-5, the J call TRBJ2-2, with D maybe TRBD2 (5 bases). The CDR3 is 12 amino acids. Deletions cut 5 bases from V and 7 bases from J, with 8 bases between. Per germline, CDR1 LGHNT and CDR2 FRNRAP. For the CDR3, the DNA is TGTGCTAGTGGTCTCGGAGGCGGGGAGCTGTTTTTT. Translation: CASGLGGGELFF.

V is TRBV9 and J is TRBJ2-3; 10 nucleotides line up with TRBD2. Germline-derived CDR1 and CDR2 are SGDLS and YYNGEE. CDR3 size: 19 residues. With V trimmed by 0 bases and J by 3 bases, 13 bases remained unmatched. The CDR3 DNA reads TGTGCCAGCAGCGTAGCCGCTAGCGGGAGCTCTTCACGAACAGATACGCAGTATTTT. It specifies CASSVAASGSSSRTDTQYF.

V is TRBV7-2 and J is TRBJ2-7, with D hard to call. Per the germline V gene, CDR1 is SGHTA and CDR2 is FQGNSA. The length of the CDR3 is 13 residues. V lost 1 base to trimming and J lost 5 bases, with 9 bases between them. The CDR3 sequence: CASSLGREHEQYF. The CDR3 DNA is TGTGCCAGCAGCTTAGGTAGAGAACACGAGCAGTACTTC.

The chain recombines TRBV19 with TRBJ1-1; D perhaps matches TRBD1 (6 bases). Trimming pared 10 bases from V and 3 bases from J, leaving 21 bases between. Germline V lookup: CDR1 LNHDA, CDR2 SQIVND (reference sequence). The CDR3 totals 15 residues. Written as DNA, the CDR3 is TGTGCCACTTCTATTGGGGGGGCGCGAGACACTGAAGCTTTCTTT. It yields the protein CATSIGGARDTEAFF.

The chain's CDR3 is CAWEGPGGNEKLFF. As DNA, the CDR3 is TGTGCCTGGGAGGGTCCCGGGGGCAATGAAAAACTGTTTTTT. The V gene is TRBV30, the J gene TRBJ1-4, with D perhaps matching TRBD1 (6 bases). CDR1 is GTSNPN, CDR2 SVGIG, per germline (reference sequence). The V gene lost 5 bases and the J gene lost 5 bases, with 15 bases spanning the gap. The CDR3 covers 14 residues.

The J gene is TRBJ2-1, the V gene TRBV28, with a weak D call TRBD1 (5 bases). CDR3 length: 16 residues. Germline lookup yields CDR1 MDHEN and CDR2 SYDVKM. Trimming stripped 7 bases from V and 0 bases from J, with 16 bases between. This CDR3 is CASTKRGLSSYNEQFF. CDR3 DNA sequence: TGTGCCAGCACCAAAAGGGGCCTTAGCTCCTACAATGAGCAGTTCTTC.

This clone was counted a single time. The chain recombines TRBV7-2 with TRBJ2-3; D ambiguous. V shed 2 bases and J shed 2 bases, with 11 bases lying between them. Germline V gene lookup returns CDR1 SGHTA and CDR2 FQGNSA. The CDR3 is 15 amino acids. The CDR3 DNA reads TGTGCCAGCAGCTTAATGGGAATGCCCACAGATACGCAGTATTTT. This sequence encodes CASSLMGMPTDTQYF.

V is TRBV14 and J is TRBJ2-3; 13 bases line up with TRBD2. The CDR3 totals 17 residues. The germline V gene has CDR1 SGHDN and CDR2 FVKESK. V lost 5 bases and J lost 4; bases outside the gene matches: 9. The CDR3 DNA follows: TGTGCCAGCAGCGGGCGACGGACTAGCGGGAGATCAGATACGCAGTATTTT. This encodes CASSGRRTSGRSDTQYF.

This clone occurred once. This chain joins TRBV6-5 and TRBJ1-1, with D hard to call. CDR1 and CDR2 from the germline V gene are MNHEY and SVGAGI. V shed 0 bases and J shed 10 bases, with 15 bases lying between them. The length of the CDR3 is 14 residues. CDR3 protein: CASSYSTGVRGAFF. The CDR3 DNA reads TGTGCCAGCAGTTACTCGACCGGGGTCCGCGGAGCTTTCTTT.

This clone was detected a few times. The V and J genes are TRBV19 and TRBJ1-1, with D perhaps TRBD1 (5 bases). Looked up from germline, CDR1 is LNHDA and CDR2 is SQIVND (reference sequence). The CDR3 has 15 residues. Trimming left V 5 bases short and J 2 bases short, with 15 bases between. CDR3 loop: CASSARTSINTEAFF. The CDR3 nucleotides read TGTGCCAGTAGTGCCAGGACAAGCATTAACACTGAAGCTTTCTTT.

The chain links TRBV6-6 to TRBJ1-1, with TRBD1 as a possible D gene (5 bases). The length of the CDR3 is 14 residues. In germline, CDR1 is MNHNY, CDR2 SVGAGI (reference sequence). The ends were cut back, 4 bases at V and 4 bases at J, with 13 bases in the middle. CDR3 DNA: TGTGCCAGCAGTTCCGGGGGGGTGCTCACTGAAGCTTTCTTT. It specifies CASSSGGVLTEAFF.

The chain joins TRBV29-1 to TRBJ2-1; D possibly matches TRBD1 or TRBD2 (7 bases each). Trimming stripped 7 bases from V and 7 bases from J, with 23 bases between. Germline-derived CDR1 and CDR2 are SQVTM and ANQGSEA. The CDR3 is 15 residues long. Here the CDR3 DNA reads TGCAGCGCTGGTGGCGGGTTCAGGGGGGGAAATGAGCAGTTCTTC. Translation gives CSAGGGFRGGNEQFF.

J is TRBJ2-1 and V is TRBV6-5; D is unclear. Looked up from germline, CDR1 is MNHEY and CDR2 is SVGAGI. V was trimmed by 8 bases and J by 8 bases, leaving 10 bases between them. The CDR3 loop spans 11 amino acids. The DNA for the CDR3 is TGTGCCAGCCTAGGGTGGGATGAGCAGTTCTTC. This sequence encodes CASLGWDEQFF.

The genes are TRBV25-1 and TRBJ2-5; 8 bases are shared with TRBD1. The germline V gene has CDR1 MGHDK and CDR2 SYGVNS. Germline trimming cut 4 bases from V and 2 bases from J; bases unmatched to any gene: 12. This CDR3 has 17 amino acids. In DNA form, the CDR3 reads TGTGCCAGCAGTGGAATCGCTGGACAGGGAAGACAAGAGACCCAGTACTTC. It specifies CASSGIAGQGRQETQYF.

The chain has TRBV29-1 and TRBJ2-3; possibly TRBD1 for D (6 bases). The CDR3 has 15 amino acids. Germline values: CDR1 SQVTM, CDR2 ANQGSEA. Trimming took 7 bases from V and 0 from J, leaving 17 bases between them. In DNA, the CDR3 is TGCAGCGCCGAGGGTCGGGACACAAGCACAGATACGCAGTATTTT. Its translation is CSAEGRDTSTDTQYF.

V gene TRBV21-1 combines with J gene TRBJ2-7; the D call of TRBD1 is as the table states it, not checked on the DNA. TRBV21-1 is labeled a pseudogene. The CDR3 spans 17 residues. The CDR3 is CASSKQFGGQWPREQYF. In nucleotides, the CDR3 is TGTGCCAGCAGCAAACAGTTTGGGGGCCAATGGCCTCGGGAGCAGTACTTC.